The 17 T cell receptor beta chains in this list originate from one sample, sequenced in a study of T cell responses to AZD1222 COVID-19 vaccine. Profiled with immunoSEQ multiplex PCR; TCRdb holds only in-frame clones, not every one. The sample has around 270,000 clones, almost 95% seen once. Here the sequenced sample was peripheral blood, taken 28 days after the second AZD1222 dose. These receptors all stem from an adult who received the AZD1222 COVID-19 vaccine.

This chain uses TRBV27 with TRBJ2-2, with a weak D call TRBD1 (5 bases). The CDR3 length is 16 residues. Germline CDR1 and CDR2: MNHEY and SMNVEV (reference sequence). Trimming took 2 bases from V and 0 from J, leaving 10 bases between them. This chain's CDR3 is CASSLDSPANTGELFF. The DNA of the CDR3 is TGTGCCAGCAGTTTAGACAGTCCCGCGAACACCGGGGAGCTGTTTTTT.

The rearrangement links TRBV7-2 to TRBJ2-7; D might be TRBD2 (5 bases). Trimming stripped 1 base from V and 2 bases from J, with 9 bases between. Germline V gives CDR1 SGHTA, CDR2 FQGNSA. This CDR3 region has 14 residues. The CDR3 DNA is TGTGCCAGCAGCTTAGGTCTGGGAGCCTACGAGCAGTACTTC. This translates into CASSLGLGAYEQYF. The full variable domain, rest sourced from reference TRBV7-2 and TRBJ2-7, is GAGVSQSPSNKVTEKGKDVELRCDPISGHTALYWYRQSLGQGLEFLIYFQGNSAPDKSGLPSDRFSAERTGGSVSTLTIQRTQQEDSAVYLCASSLGLGAYEQYFGPGTRLTVT.

V and J are TRBV28 and TRBJ2-7; D ambiguous. CDR1 is MDHEN, CDR2 SYDVKM, per germline. The CDR3 totals 14 residues. V lost 1 base and J lost 3, with 10 bases in between. The CDR3 nucleotides read TGTGCCAGCAGTTTATTCCCTCACAGCTACGAGCAGTACTTC. As protein: CASSLFPHSYEQYF.

CDR3: CASRPGQGNTEAFF. CDR3 bases: TGTGCCAGCAGACCTGGACAGGGGAACACTGAAGCTTTCTTT. The chain couples TRBV7-2 to TRBJ1-1; 8 nucleotides agree with TRBD1. The CDR3 is 14 residues long. Trimming took 6 bases from V and 1 from J; bases not matched to a gene: 4. The germline CDR1 and CDR2 sequences are SGHTA and FQGNSA.

The V gene is TRBV25-1, the J gene TRBJ2-7; 9 bases match TRBD1. Trimming removed 4 bases from V and 7 bases from J; junction bases left unmatched: 5. CDR3 size: 13 residues. From germline, CDR1 is MGHDK and CDR2 SYGVNS. The DNA of the CDR3 is TGTGCCAGCAGTGGAGGACAGGGGCGAGAGCAGTACTTC. Translated: CASSGGQGREQYF.

This clone was detected only once. This chain connects TRBV9 to TRBJ1-2; 9 positions match TRBD1. After removal of 3 bases from V and 6 bases from J, the junction contained 3 bases not matched to a gene. The CDR3 is 13 residues long. CDR1 and CDR2 (germline): SGDLS, YYNGEE. CDR3 residues: CASSARQGDGYTF. Here the CDR3 DNA reads TGTGCCAGCAGCGCCCGACAGGGGGATGGCTACACCTTC.

This chain uses TRBV9 with TRBJ1-2; TRBD1 aligns across 9 bases. The trim removed 3 bases at V and 8 bases at J, leaving 11 bases unmatched. CDR1 is SGDLS and CDR2 is YYNGEE in the germline V gene. The CDR3 loop spans 15 amino acids. CDR3 coding DNA: TGTGCCAGCAGCGCTGGGACAGGGCCAGGGAAAGGCTACACCTTC. Translation gives CASSAGTGPGKGYTF.

This chain connects TRBV3-1 (or the pseudogene TRBV3-2) to TRBJ2-7; no reliable D call. V was cut by 0 bases and J by 5 bases, with 8 bases left in between. The CDR3 has 13 residues. Germline V gene lookup returns CDR1 LGHDT and CDR2 YNNKEL (reference sequence). CDR3 sequence (DNA): TGTGCCAGCAGCCAAGAGTGGCCGGACGAGCAGTACTTC. It encodes CASSQEWPDEQYF.

The genes are TRBV4-1 and TRBJ1-2; D is ambiguous. The CDR3 is 10 amino acids. CDR1 and CDR2 from the germline V gene are MGHRA and YSYEKL. V was trimmed by 5 bases and J by 8 bases, leaving 6 bases between them. CDR3 sequence reads: CASSGEGYTF. CDR3 nucleotide sequence: TGCGCCAGCAGCGGTGAAGGCTACACCTTC.

This chain uses TRBV5-6 with TRBJ1-5, with a tentative D call TRBD1 (5 bases). Germline-derived CDR1 and CDR2 are SGHDT and YYEEEE. With 3 bases removed from V and 9 bases from J, the gap between germline ends came to 13 bases. CDR3 size: 13 residues. CDR3 DNA: TGTGCCAGCAGCTGGGGGTTCTCCGGGCCCCAGCATTTT. Its translation: CASSWGFSGPQHF.

This sequence joins TRBV2 and TRBJ1-1; no reliable D call. V was cut by 7 bases and J by 3 bases, with 6 bases left in between. The CDR3 is 11 amino acids. Germline V gene data show CDR1 as SNHLY and CDR2 as FYNNEI. The chain's CDR3 is CASTRYTEAFF. As DNA, the CDR3 is TGTGCCAGCACTAGATACACTGAAGCTTTCTTT. The full variable domain, its missing parts supplied by reference TRBV2 and TRBJ1-1, is EPEVTQTPSHQVTQMGQEVILRCVPISNHLYFYWYRQILGQKVEFLVSFYNNEISEKSEIFDDQFSVERPDGSNFTLKIRSTKLEDSAMYFCASTRYTEAFFGQGTRLTVV.

This clone was picked up one time. This chain connects TRBV7-9 to TRBJ1-2; D ambiguous. Germline V lookup: CDR1 SEHNR, CDR2 FQNEAQ (reference sequence). The CDR3 runs to 16 residues. The V end was cut by 5 bases, the J end by 7 bases, with 23 bases between. CDR3 protein: CASSPTPEATAGGYTF. The CDR3 bases are TGTGCCAGCAGCCCAACGCCCGAGGCGACCGCGGGTGGCTACACCTTC.

This chain connects TRBV19 to TRBJ1-5; tentatively, D is TRBD1 (5 bases). Trimming removed 7 bases at V and 1 base at J, with 14 bases between. The CDR3 has 15 residues. The germline CDR1 and CDR2 sequences are LNHDA and SQIVND (reference sequence). CDR3 in DNA: TGTGCCAGTAAGTACAGGTGGAGGAGCAATCAGCCCCAGCATTTT. Protein: CASKYRWRSNQPQHF.

The V call is TRBV29-1, the J call TRBJ2-7; possible D gene TRBD1, 6 bases. The germline gives CDR1 SQVTM, CDR2 ANQGSEA. The CDR3 has 14 amino acids. V was pared by 6 bases and J by 6 bases, with 21 bases between. The CDR3 sequence: CSVSGGLTGFEQYF. Here the CDR3 DNA reads TGCAGCGTCTCAGGCGGGCTGACAGGATTCGAGCAGTACTTC.

CDR3 sequence: CASSQEAWGNEQFF. As DNA, the CDR3 is TGTGCCAGCAGCCAAGAGGCCTGGGGCAATGAGCAGTTCTTC. The chain is built from TRBV3-1 (or the pseudogene TRBV3-2) and TRBJ2-1; D is unclear. The V end was cut by 0 bases, the J end by 6 bases, with 9 bases between. The germline V gene encodes CDR1 LGHDT and CDR2 YNNKEL (reference sequence). The CDR3 totals 14 residues.

The V gene is TRBV24-1, the J gene TRBJ2-3, with D tentatively TRBD2 (5 bases). Trimming pared 4 bases from V and 2 bases from J, leaving 12 bases between. The CDR3 is made up of 15 amino acids. In germline, CDR1 is KGHDR, CDR2 SFDVKD. The CDR3 spells CATSETTTPTDTQYF. The CDR3 DNA is TGTGCCACCAGTGAAACGACTACCCCCACAGATACGCAGTATTTT.

The rearrangement links TRBV10-3 to TRBJ2-5, with D possibly being TRBD2 (5 bases). Germline V gene data show CDR1 as ENHRY and CDR2 as SYGVKD. V lost 2 bases, J lost 1 base, and 8 bases lay in between. This CDR3 has 14 residues. CDR3 DNA: TGTGCCATCAGTGAGCGGGGATCCCAAGAGACCCAGTACTTC. This translates into CAISERGSQETQYF.